This is a list of T cell receptor beta chains from one sample in a study of blood T cell repertoires in COVID-19. Assay used: immunoSEQ multiplex PCR; TCRdb lists only in-frame clones, some missing. The data hold tens of thousands of clones, with more than 85% observed a single time. The sequencing sample was made of peripheral blood. All receptors come from a human donor with active COVID-19. The donor label of this sample is uncertain. Each CDR3 is given with its conserved first and last residue. Each record gives: clone size, D gene, J gene, V gene, CDR3 protein, CDR3 DNA. A D gene is named only where the DNA matches it firmly. Rows may omit the clone size; those that give it use once, few, many or a size class.

clone_size: .
d_call: .
j_call: TRBJ1-5
v_call: TRBV5-1
cdr3_aa: CASSLQGRSNQPQHF
cdr3_nt: TGCGCCAGCAGCTTGCAGGGCCGAAGCAATCAGCCCCAGCATTTT

clone_size: .
d_call: .
j_call: TRBJ1-1
v_call: TRBV6-5
cdr3_aa: CASSYLRWGVAFF
cdr3_nt: TGTGCCAGCAGTTATTTACGTTGGGGAGTGGCTTTCTTT

clone_size: .
d_call: .
j_call: TRBJ2-7
v_call: TRBV5-4
cdr3_aa: CASSLKTNSYYEQYF
cdr3_nt: TGTGCCAGCAGCTTAAAGACTAACTCTTACTACGAGCAGTACTTC

clone_size: .
d_call: .
j_call: TRBJ2-7
v_call: TRBV6-5
cdr3_aa: CASSEGGYEQYF
cdr3_nt: TGTGCCAGTTCAGAAGGAGGCTACGAGCAGTACTTC

clone_size: .
d_call: TRBD1
j_call: TRBJ2-2
v_call: TRBV5-1
cdr3_aa: CASRPFGTGGSGELFF
cdr3_nt: TGCGCCAGCAGACCCTTCGGTACAGGGGGCTCCGGGGAGCTGTTTTTT

clone_size: once
d_call: TRBD2
j_call: TRBJ2-5
v_call: TRBV5-1
cdr3_aa: CASNIAGGETQYF
cdr3_nt: TGCGCCAGCAACATAGCGGGAGGAGAGACCCAGTACTTC

clone_size: .
d_call: .
j_call: TRBJ2-7
v_call: TRBV4-3
cdr3_aa: CASSQEVAARYEQYF
cdr3_nt: TGCGCCAGCAGCCAAGAGGTTGCCGCTAGGTACGAGCAGTACTTC

clone_size: few
d_call: TRBD1
j_call: TRBJ2-7
v_call: TRBV6-5
cdr3_aa: CASSSLGTVGEQYF
cdr3_nt: TGTGCCAGCAGTTCCCTAGGGACAGTCGGGGAGCAGTACTTC

clone_size: .
d_call: TRBD2
j_call: TRBJ2-7
v_call: TRBV28
cdr3_aa: CASSTPSGSSYEQYF
cdr3_nt: TGTGCCAGCAGTACCCCTAGCGGGAGCTCCTACGAGCAGTACTTC

clone_size: .
d_call: TRBD1
j_call: TRBJ1-2
v_call: TRBV9
cdr3_aa: CASSPRYRQGFYGYTF
cdr3_nt: TGTGCCAGCAGCCCTCGATATCGACAGGGGTTCTATGGCTACACCTTC

clone_size: .
d_call: .
j_call: TRBJ1-2
v_call: TRBV6-2/TRBV6-3
cdr3_aa: CASSYSSGGYTF
cdr3_nt: TGTGCCAGCAGTTACTCGAGTGGTGGCTACACCTTC

clone_size: once
d_call: TRBD1
j_call: TRBJ1-5
v_call: TRBV6-6
cdr3_aa: CASRNSGTGFGQPQHF
cdr3_nt: TGTGCCAGCAGAAATTCCGGGACAGGGTTTGGGCAGCCCCAGCATTTT

clone_size: .
d_call: TRBD1
j_call: TRBJ1-2
v_call: TRBV28
cdr3_aa: CASSLPGQWGGYTF
cdr3_nt: TGTGCCAGCAGTTTGCCGGGACAGTGGGGTGGCTACACCTTC

clone_size: .
d_call: .
j_call: TRBJ1-1
v_call: TRBV18
cdr3_aa: CASSPTGNTEAFF
cdr3_nt: TGTGCCAGCTCACCCACAGGGAACACTGAAGCTTTCTTT

clone_size: .
d_call: .
j_call: TRBJ2-6
v_call: TRBV18
cdr3_aa: CASSPLPQLTSSGANVLTF
cdr3_nt: TGTGCCAGCTCACCACTACCACAGCTAACTAGCTCTGGGGCCAACGTCCTGACTTTC

clone_size: .
d_call: TRBD1
j_call: TRBJ2-7
v_call: TRBV6-5
cdr3_aa: CASEGQGRSEQYF
cdr3_nt: TGTGCCAGCGAGGGACAGGGACGGAGCGAGCAGTACTTC

clone_size: .
d_call: TRBD1
j_call: TRBJ1-2
v_call: TRBV11-2
cdr3_aa: CASSSNRGPANYGYTF
cdr3_nt: TGTGCCAGCAGCTCCAACAGGGGGCCGGCGAACTATGGCTACACCTTC

clone_size: .
d_call: TRBD1
j_call: TRBJ1-2
v_call: TRBV5-1
cdr3_aa: CASSLAGGYTF
cdr3_nt: TGCGCCAGCAGCTTGGCAGGGGGTTACACCTTC

clone_size: .
d_call: TRBD1
j_call: TRBJ2-1
v_call: TRBV9
cdr3_aa: CASSPGQEPFYEQFF
cdr3_nt: TGTGCCAGCAGCCCCGGACAGGAGCCTTTCTATGAGCAGTTCTTC

clone_size: .
d_call: TRBD1
j_call: TRBJ1-5
v_call: TRBV5-8
cdr3_aa: CASSLPNRGRSNQPQHF
cdr3_nt: TGTGCCAGCAGCTTGCCTAACAGGGGACGGAGCAATCAGCCCCAGCATTTT

clone_size: .
d_call: .
j_call: TRBJ2-7
v_call: TRBV28
cdr3_aa: CASSPGIISSYEQYF
cdr3_nt: TGTGCCAGCTCCCCAGGTATAATTAGCTCCTACGAGCAGTACTTC

clone_size: .
d_call: .
j_call: TRBJ2-2
v_call: TRBV4-3
cdr3_aa: CASSQDPGFNTGELFF
cdr3_nt: TGCGCCAGCAGCCAAGATCCGGGGTTCAACACCGGGGAGCTGTTTTTT

clone_size: once
d_call: .
j_call: TRBJ1-4
v_call: TRBV24-1
cdr3_aa: CATSDAGGDNEKLFF
cdr3_nt: TGTGCCACCAGTGACGCCGGGGGTGATAATGAAAAACTGTTTTTT

clone_size: .
d_call: .
j_call: TRBJ1-1
v_call: TRBV5-6
cdr3_aa: CASSLGVLPIGVTEAFF
cdr3_nt: TGTGCCAGCAGCTTGGGGGTTTTGCCCATCGGGGTCACTGAAGCTTTCTTT

clone_size: .
d_call: .
j_call: TRBJ2-3
v_call: TRBV13
cdr3_aa: CASSLTWDTQYF
cdr3_nt: TGTGCCAGCAGCTTAACTTGGGATACGCAGTATTTT

clone_size: .
d_call: .
j_call: TRBJ2-4
v_call: TRBV11-2
cdr3_aa: CASSSRPGLQAKNIQYF
cdr3_nt: TGTGCCAGCAGCTCGAGGCCGGGACTTCAAGCCAAAAACATTCAGTACTTC

clone_size: .
d_call: .
j_call: TRBJ2-3
v_call: TRBV20-1
cdr3_aa: CSATEDTQYF
cdr3_nt: TGCAGTGCTACGGAGGATACGCAGTATTTT

clone_size: .
d_call: .
j_call: TRBJ1-2
v_call: TRBV11-2
cdr3_aa: CASSLDRPRLGYTF
cdr3_nt: TGTGCCAGCAGCTTAGACCGCCCCAGGTTGGGCTACACCTTC

clone_size: once
d_call: .
j_call: TRBJ1-2
v_call: TRBV30
cdr3_aa: CAWSLDSYGYTF
cdr3_nt: TGTGCCTGGAGTCTCGACAGCTATGGCTACACCTTC

clone_size: .
d_call: .
j_call: TRBJ2-7
v_call: TRBV5-5
cdr3_aa: CASSFGGGTYEQYF
cdr3_nt: TGTGCCAGCAGCTTCGGTGGCGGCACCTACGAGCAGTACTTC

clone_size: .
d_call: .
j_call: TRBJ1-6
v_call: TRBV7-3
cdr3_aa: CASSSDITSSPLHF
cdr3_nt: TGTGCCAGCAGCTCAGATATCACCTCATCACCCCTCCACTTT

clone_size: .
d_call: TRBD1
j_call: TRBJ1-4
v_call: TRBV30
cdr3_aa: CAWSVGRGPDSRGEKLFF
cdr3_nt: TGTGCCTGGAGTGTGGGCAGGGGGCCGGACTCACGGGGTGAAAAACTGTTTTTT

clone_size: .
d_call: .
j_call: TRBJ1-5
v_call: TRBV15
cdr3_aa: CATSSWENQPQHF
cdr3_nt: TGTGCCACCAGCAGTTGGGAGAATCAGCCCCAGCATTTT

clone_size: .
d_call: .
j_call: TRBJ1-5
v_call: TRBV5-1
cdr3_aa: CASSDGQPNQPQHF
cdr3_nt: TGCGCCAGCAGCGATGGACAGCCTAATCAGCCCCAGCATTTT

clone_size: .
d_call: .
j_call: TRBJ2-7
v_call: TRBV11-2
cdr3_aa: CASSSHRGGYEQYF
cdr3_nt: TGTGCCAGCAGCTCCCATAGGGGGGGCTACGAGCAGTACTTC

clone_size: .
d_call: TRBD2
j_call: TRBJ2-5
v_call: TRBV9
cdr3_aa: CASSVGLAGEETQYF
cdr3_nt: TGTGCCAGCAGCGTAGGGCTAGCGGGGGAAGAGACCCAGTACTTC

clone_size: few
d_call: .
j_call: TRBJ1-6
v_call: TRBV5-1
cdr3_aa: CASRPGGHLKEGYNSPLHF
cdr3_nt: TGCGCCAGCAGACCTGGGGGACACCTCAAAGAAGGTTATAATTCACCCCTCCACTTT

clone_size: .
d_call: .
j_call: TRBJ2-2
v_call: TRBV5-1
cdr3_aa: CASSLWGDPNTGELFF
cdr3_nt: TGCGCCAGCAGCTTGTGGGGGGACCCGAACACCGGGGAGCTGTTTTTT

clone_size: .
d_call: .
j_call: TRBJ2-5
v_call: TRBV9
cdr3_aa: CASSVGGSQETQYF
cdr3_nt: TGTGCCAGCAGCGTAGGAGGGAGTCAAGAGACCCAGTACTTC

clone_size: .
d_call: .
j_call: TRBJ1-1
v_call: TRBV30
cdr3_aa: CAWSPTREAFF
cdr3_nt: TGTGCCTGGAGTCCCACACGTGAAGCTTTCTTT

clone_size: once
d_call: .
j_call: TRBJ2-2
v_call: TRBV5-8
cdr3_aa: CASSLGQGFTGELFF
cdr3_nt: TGTGCCAGCAGCTTGGGTCAGGGTTTCACCGGGGAGCTGTTTTTT

clone_size: .
d_call: TRBD2
j_call: TRBJ2-7
v_call: TRBV5-1
cdr3_aa: CASSLEAGGPYEQYF
cdr3_nt: TGCGCCAGCAGCTTGGAAGCGGGGGGGCCCTACGAGCAGTACTTC

clone_size: .
d_call: TRBD1
j_call: TRBJ1-5
v_call: TRBV5-6
cdr3_aa: CASSRLDRGSQPQHF
cdr3_nt: TGTGCCAGCAGCAGACTGGACAGGGGAAGTCAGCCCCAGCATTTT

clone_size: .
d_call: TRBD1
j_call: TRBJ1-4
v_call: TRBV12-5
cdr3_aa: CASAPGQGEEKLFF
cdr3_nt: TGTGCTAGTGCCCCGGGACAGGGAGAAGAAAAACTGTTTTTT

clone_size: once
d_call: .
j_call: TRBJ1-2
v_call: TRBV12-3/TRBV12-4
cdr3_aa: CASSFRGYYGYTF
cdr3_nt: TGTGCCAGCAGTTTTCGGGGATACTATGGCTACACCTTC

clone_size: .
d_call: .
j_call: TRBJ2-3
v_call: TRBV4-2
cdr3_aa: CASSREEGTQYF
cdr3_nt: TGTGCCAGCAGCCGAGAAGAGGGTACGCAGTATTTT

clone_size: .
d_call: .
j_call: TRBJ2-1
v_call: TRBV2
cdr3_aa: CASRAGSSVYNEQFF
cdr3_nt: TGTGCCAGCAGGGCCGGGAGTTCGGTATACAATGAGCAGTTCTTC

clone_size: .
d_call: .
j_call: TRBJ1-2
v_call: TRBV5-1
cdr3_aa: CASSLNGNYGYTF
cdr3_nt: TGCGCCAGCAGCTTAAACGGGAACTATGGCTACACCTTC

clone_size: .
d_call: .
j_call: TRBJ1-4
v_call: TRBV5-1
cdr3_aa: CASSREAQEKLFF
cdr3_nt: TGCGCCAGCAGCCGGGAGGCCCAAGAAAAACTGTTTTTT

clone_size: .
d_call: .
j_call: TRBJ1-5
v_call: TRBV18
cdr3_aa: CASSPSEGDNQPQHF
cdr3_nt: TGTGCCAGCTCACCGTCCGAGGGGGACAATCAGCCCCAGCATTTT

clone_size: .
d_call: .
j_call: TRBJ2-7
v_call: TRBV19
cdr3_aa: CASSPEQGSSYEQYF
cdr3_nt: TGTGCCAGTAGTCCCGAGCAAGGGAGCTCCTACGAGCAGTACTTC

clone_size: .
d_call: TRBD1
j_call: TRBJ2-3
v_call: TRBV6-5
cdr3_aa: CASSHRDREDTQYF
cdr3_nt: TGTGCCAGCAGTCACCGGGACAGGGAAGATACGCAGTATTTT

clone_size: .
d_call: .
j_call: TRBJ1-1
v_call: TRBV4-3
cdr3_aa: CASSQDVGGTEAFF
cdr3_nt: TGCGCCAGCAGCCAAGACGTAGGGGGCACTGAAGCTTTCTTT

clone_size: .
d_call: .
j_call: TRBJ2-1
v_call: TRBV2
cdr3_aa: CASSVRGGEQFF
cdr3_nt: TGTGCCAGCAGTGTCAGAGGAGGTGAGCAGTTCTTC

clone_size: .
d_call: .
j_call: TRBJ2-3
v_call: TRBV5-4
cdr3_aa: CASRRGSDTQYF
cdr3_nt: TGTGCCAGCAGAAGAGGGTCAGATACGCAGTATTTT

clone_size: .
d_call: .
j_call: TRBJ1-5
v_call: TRBV28
cdr3_aa: CASSLSAGYSNQPQHF
cdr3_nt: TGTGCCAGCAGTTTATCGGCAGGATATAGCAATCAGCCCCAGCATTTT

clone_size: .
d_call: .
j_call: TRBJ1-2
v_call: TRBV7-9
cdr3_aa: CASSPGAYGYTF
cdr3_nt: TGTGCCAGCAGCCCGGGTGCCTATGGCTACACCTTC

clone_size: few
d_call: TRBD1
j_call: TRBJ1-6
v_call: TRBV25-1
cdr3_aa: CASSEGRDSPSTLHF
cdr3_nt: TGTGCCAGCAGTGAAGGCCGGGACAGCCCCTCCACCCTCCACTTT

clone_size: .
d_call: TRBD1
j_call: TRBJ2-1
v_call: TRBV7-3
cdr3_aa: CASSFGTETYNEQFF
cdr3_nt: TGTGCCAGCAGCTTCGGGACAGAGACCTACAATGAGCAGTTCTTC

clone_size: .
d_call: .
j_call: TRBJ1-5
v_call: TRBV5-3
cdr3_aa: CARSTADSYSNQPQHF
cdr3_nt: TGTGCCAGAAGCACGGCGGACAGTTATAGCAATCAGCCCCAGCATTTT